This T cell receptor (beta chain) was sequenced in a study of blood T cell repertoires in COVID-19 (dated by TCRdb to 2020 to 2021). Describing the broader study: Samples covering the acute and convalescent phases of COVID-19 were provided by collaborators in the United States, Italy and Spain. Where HLA class I and class II types were available, the types were taken from metadata supplied by the sample provider, not from assay-based typing. The prospective study material was composed of cDNA or gDNA derived from T cells, B-cell-depleted T cells, or PBMCs. Deeply sampled blood TCRbeta repertoires from subjects exposed to, actively infected with, or recovered from COVID-19 were included in the dataset. The repertoires were made available in a free public database intended to serve as a resource for research on the immune response to SARS-CoV-2. Sample metadata almost always included a de-identified subject ID, COVID-19 status, age in years and sex. Samples came from the ongoing ImmuneRACE study (first 160 participants) plus 1,254 subjects from 6 global collaborators. On the study overall, not on this receptor specifically: The quantity of clinical and demographic metadata differed by source and by participant and was supplied without curation.

The immunoSEQ Assay, a bias-controlled multiplex PCR, was used to amplify TCRbeta CDR3 regions from genomic DNA. As for the authors' bioinformatics: Within the assay, amplification of reference gene primers was used to estimate how many nucleated cells each sample contained. To quantify the absolute abundance of each unique TCRbeta CDR3 rearrangement, sequence reads were collapsed and filtered. For each sample, productive Simpson clonality was calculated as the square root of Simpson's diversity index over productive rearrangements. The clones in this table, taken by TCRdb from immuneACCESS, are in-frame only. Not every clone is retained; where verified, under half of the shortfall comes from an unresolved V gene, and the cause of the rest is unknown. That table furnishes V, J and clone size, whereas the DNA furnished D and trimming. The table for this sample lists some 120,000 clones; approximately 87% of them were counted only once. The top ten hold less than 8% of the sample.

With respect to this clone: Its antigen is currently not known. There are no base qualities to consult, and no much larger clone falls within one base.

V is trimmed back by 7 bases and J by 7 bases, and the junction contains 10 bases that no gene match accounts for. The CDR3 runs 14 amino acids, cysteine and phenylalanine included. Only the CDR3 region is kept as DNA, spanning 42 bases read in frame from base 1. The germline V gene (reference sequence) yields LNHDA for CDR1 and SQIVND for CDR2. Collaborating institutions collected whole blood in K2EDTA tubes following their own protocols. For TCRbeta analysis, collaborator samples were shipped as frozen whole blood, as isolated PBMCs, or as DNA extracted from either sample type. The receptor was derived from a man aged 50 to 60 with acute or convalescent COVID-19. Sequenced material: peripheral blood. The sequence is built from TRBV19 and TRBJ1-2; TRBD1 fits 9 bases in the junction. The nucleotides read TGTGCCAGTACCGGGACAGGGTACCTAGGTGGCTACACCTTC. Its product reads: CASTGTGYLGGYTF.